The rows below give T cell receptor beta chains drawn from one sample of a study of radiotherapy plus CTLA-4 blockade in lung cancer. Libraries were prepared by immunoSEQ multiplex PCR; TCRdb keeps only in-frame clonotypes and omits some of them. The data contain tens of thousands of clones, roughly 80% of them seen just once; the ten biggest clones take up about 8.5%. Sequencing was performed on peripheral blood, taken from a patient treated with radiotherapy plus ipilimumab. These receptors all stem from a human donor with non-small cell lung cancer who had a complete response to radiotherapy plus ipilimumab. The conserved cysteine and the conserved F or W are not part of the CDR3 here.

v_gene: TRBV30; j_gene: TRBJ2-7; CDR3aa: AWRTSDYEQY
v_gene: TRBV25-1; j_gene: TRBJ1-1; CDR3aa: ASRVTGFTEAF
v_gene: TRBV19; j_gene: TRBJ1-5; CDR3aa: ASSIDRDINQPQH
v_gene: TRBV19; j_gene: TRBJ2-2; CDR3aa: ASMLQGATGELF
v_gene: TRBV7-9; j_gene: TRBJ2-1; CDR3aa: ASSPRGMLYNEQF
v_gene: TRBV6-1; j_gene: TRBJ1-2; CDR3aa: ASSEGQGYYGYT
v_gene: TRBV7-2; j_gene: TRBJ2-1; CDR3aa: ASRPKGLAGVNEQF
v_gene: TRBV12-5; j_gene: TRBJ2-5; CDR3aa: ASGFAGGGHLQETQY
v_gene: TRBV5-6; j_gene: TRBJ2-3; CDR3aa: ASSLRLLAETDTQY
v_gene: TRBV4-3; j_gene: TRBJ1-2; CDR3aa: ASSQDPYRVGGYT
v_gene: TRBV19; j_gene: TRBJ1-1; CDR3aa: ASSTTGVSTEAF
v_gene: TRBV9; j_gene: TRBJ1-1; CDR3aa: ASSVGGASGTEAF
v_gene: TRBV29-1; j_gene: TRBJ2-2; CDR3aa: SVQARGGSGELF
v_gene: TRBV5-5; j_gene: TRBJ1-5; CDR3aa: ASSEAGGSNQPQH
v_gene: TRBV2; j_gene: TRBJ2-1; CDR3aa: ASSVLGGVNEQF
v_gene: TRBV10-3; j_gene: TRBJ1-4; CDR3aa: AISDGTDSEKLF
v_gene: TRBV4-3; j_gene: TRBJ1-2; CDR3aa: ASSQDWANLYYGYT
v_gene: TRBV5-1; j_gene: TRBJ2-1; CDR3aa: ASTIHLQGADEQF